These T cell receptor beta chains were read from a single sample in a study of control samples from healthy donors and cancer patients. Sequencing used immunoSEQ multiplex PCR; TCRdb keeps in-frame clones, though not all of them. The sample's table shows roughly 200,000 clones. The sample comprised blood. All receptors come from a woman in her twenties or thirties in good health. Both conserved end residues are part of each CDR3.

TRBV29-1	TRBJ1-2	CSVRDWGYTF
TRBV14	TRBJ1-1	CASSYFNTEAFF
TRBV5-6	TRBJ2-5	CASSFRGRQETQYF
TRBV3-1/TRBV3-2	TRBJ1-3	CASSQRDRGSGNTIYF
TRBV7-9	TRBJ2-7	CASSIGGTYSYEQYF
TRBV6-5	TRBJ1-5	CASSYRGQGRNQPQHF
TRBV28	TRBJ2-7	CASSFFRGWEYF
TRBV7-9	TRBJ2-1	CASSSTSGAYNEQFF
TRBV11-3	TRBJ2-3	CASSLGVVAGGIADTQYF
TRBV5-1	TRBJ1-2	CASSLRLEPYGYTF
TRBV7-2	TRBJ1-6	CASSSQILSYNSPLHF
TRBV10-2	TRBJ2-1	CASGTSGGVYNEQFF
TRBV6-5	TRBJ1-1	CASTQPHSLEAFF
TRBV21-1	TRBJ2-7	CASSKASDCRSYEQYF
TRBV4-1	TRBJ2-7	CASSQDGDSRKRQYF
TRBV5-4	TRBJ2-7	CASSGDPAYEQYF
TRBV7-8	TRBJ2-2	CATLRTLELKNTGELFF
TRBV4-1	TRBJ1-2	CASSQDWGAARSNYGYTF
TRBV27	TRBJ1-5	CASSVGYSNQPQHF
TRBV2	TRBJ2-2	CASSQGRANTGELFF
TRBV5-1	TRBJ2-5	CASSSYRLAGGFETQYF
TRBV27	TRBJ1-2	CASSLGRMTNYGYTF
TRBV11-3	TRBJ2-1	CASSSRDRGMNEQFF
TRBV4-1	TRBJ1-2	CASSQGQKDRTNYGYTF
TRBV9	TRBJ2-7	CASSVGTGYGEQYF
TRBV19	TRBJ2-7	CASRNSGASYEQYF
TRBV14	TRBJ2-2	CASSPVFVLAGARTGELFF
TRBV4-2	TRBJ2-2	CASSQETGELFF
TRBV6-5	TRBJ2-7	CASIFTLGLTQYF
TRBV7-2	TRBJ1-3	CASSLERGNTIYF
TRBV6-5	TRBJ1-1	CASSYGPNTEAFF
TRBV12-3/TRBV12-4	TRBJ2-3	CASSSGTQYF
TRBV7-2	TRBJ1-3	CASSLGDTGGNTIYF
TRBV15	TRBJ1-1	CATSRESWNTEAFF
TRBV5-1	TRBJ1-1	CASSSGGGYTEAFF
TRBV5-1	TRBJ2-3	CASSRLPSSTDTQYF
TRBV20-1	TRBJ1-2	CSVTTPYGYTF
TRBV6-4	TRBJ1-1	CASSEQGEGTEAFF
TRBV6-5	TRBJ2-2	CASATSGGATGELFF
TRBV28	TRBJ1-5	CASSLAGNRGNQPQHF
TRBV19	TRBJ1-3	CASSVWDFTDTIYF
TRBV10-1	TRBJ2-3	CASSGQGARTDTQYF
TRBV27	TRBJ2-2	CASSPFPQEGGELFF
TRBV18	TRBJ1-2	CASSPPLGEGYGYTF
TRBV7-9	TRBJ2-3	CASSLEDSPLYDTQYF
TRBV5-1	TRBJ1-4	CASSLQGFQEKLFF
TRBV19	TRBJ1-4	CASSIITGDEKLFF
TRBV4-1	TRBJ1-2	CASSLTQGDYGYTF
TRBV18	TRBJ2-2	CASSPASFANTGELFF
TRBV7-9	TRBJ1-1	CASSLAGVSTEAFF
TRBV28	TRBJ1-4	CASSSTGTGGYEKLFF
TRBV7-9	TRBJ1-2	CASSWDSRYGYTF
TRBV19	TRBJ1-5	CASTSLAGQPQHF
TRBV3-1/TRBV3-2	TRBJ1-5	CASSQGGEKPQHF
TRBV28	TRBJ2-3	CASSVVSWTNTDTQYF
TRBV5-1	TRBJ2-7	CASSLVGTGPLEQYF
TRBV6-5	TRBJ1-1	CASSYRETGSTEAFF